These 32 T cell receptor beta chains were sequenced from one sample in a study of identical twins. Via MiXCR, TCRdb re-called the 5' RACE reads, giving one row per CDR3 protein. The sample gives 690,000 or so distinct CDR3 sequences, 8.6% of which show up once; about 0.98% is in the top ten. These data also formed part of another study, on yellow fever vaccine responses in identical twins.

Material for sequencing was PBMCs. The origin of the receptors is a woman between 18 and 29 years old in good health.

This clonotype turned up a few times. This chain links TRBV6-5 with TRBJ1-2; 7 nucleotides line up with TRBD1. The V and J ends lost 2 bases and 3 bases, in that order; junction bases with no gene match: 12. CDR1 MNHEY and CDR2 SVGAGI come from the germline V gene. This CDR3 is 17 amino acids long. This CDR3 is CASSYPRENTGDYGYTF. The CDR3 nucleotides are TGTGCCAGCAGTTACCCCAGAGAAAATACAGGGGACTATGGCTACACCTTC.

This chain joins TRBV7-8 and TRBJ2-3, with D tentatively TRBD2 (5 bases). Trimming stripped 5 bases from V and 2 bases from J, with 8 bases between. The CDR3 is made up of 13 amino acids. Germline CDR1 reads SGHVS; CDR2 reads FQNEAQ. CDR3 sequence (DNA): TGTGCCAGCAGCGCCCGGGACACAGATACGCAGTATTTT. Encoded protein: CASSARDTDTQYF.

In its sample, this clonotype was seen many times. This rearrangement joins TRBV28 to TRBJ2-1; no reliable D call. Looked up from germline, CDR1 is MDHEN and CDR2 is SYDVKM. The CDR3 extends over 13 amino acids. The germline V and J ends were trimmed by 6 bases and 4 bases, with 10 bases remaining between them. CDR3 sequence (DNA): TGTGCCAGCAGGGACCCCCTTTACAATGAGCAGTTCTTC. As protein: CASRDPLYNEQFF.

The V and J genes are TRBV7-8 and TRBJ2-7; 11 positions match TRBD1. CDR3 size: 19 residues. From germline, CDR1 is SGHVS and CDR2 FQNEAQ. The V gene end was trimmed by 5 bases and the J gene end by 2 bases; junction bases not matched to a gene: 17. The CDR3 region has the DNA TGTGCCAGCAGCGAAGGGTGGACAGGGGGCTTCGGCGGGGCCTACGAGCAGTACTTC. It encodes CASSEGWTGGFGGAYEQYF.

The J gene is TRBJ2-1, the V gene TRBV20-1; 7 bases match TRBD2. The CDR3 is 12 residues long. V dropped 6 bases and J dropped 9; count of bases not matched to a gene: 8. The V gene's germline CDR1 is DFQATT and CDR2 SNEGSKA (reference sequence). The CDR3 region has the DNA TGCAGTGCGGAGACTAGCCTTCGTGAGCAGTTCTTC. Its protein product is CSAETSLREQFF.

The chain links TRBV10-3 to TRBJ2-2; the match to TRBD2 covers 7 bases. V lost 11 bases to trimming and J lost 1 base; unmatched junction nucleotides: 22. CDR1 is ENHRY, CDR2 SYGVKD, per germline. The CDR3 has 19 residues. The CDR3 DNA reads TGTGCCGTACTAAGACTAAGTGGGGAGGGCAGTTTGAACACCGGGGAGCTGTTTTTT. Its translation: CAVLRLSGEGSLNTGELFF.

J is TRBJ2-1 and V is TRBV15, with 9 bases aligning to TRBD2. The CDR3 contains 16 residues. Losses at the gene ends were 0 bases for V and 7 bases for J; bases not matched to a gene: 7. CDR1 is LNHNV and CDR2 is YYDKDF in the germline V gene (reference sequence). The CDR3 reads CATSRERSGSGNEQFF. CDR3 nucleotides: TGTGCCACCAGCAGAGAGCGTAGCGGGAGTGGGAATGAGCAGTTCTTC. The variable domain in full, with the rest retrieved from reference TRBV15 and TRBJ2-1, is DAMVIQNPRYQVTQFGKPVTLSCSQTLNHNVMYWYQQKSSQAPKLLFHYYDKDFNNEADTPDNFQSRRPNTSFCFLDIRSPGLGDTAMYLCATSRERSGSGNEQFFGPGTRLTVL.

This chain joins TRBV7-2 and TRBJ2-5; TRBD1 is a possible D gene (8 bases). V was pared by 1 base and J by 7 bases, with 19 bases between. Germline values: CDR1 SGHTA, CDR2 FQGNSA. This CDR3 is 16 amino acids long. The CDR3 loop reads CASSLEAGGIAGTQYF. The DNA for the CDR3 is TGTGCCAGCAGCTTAGAGGCAGGGGGCATAGCGGGGACCCAGTACTTC.

This clonotype has only a few counts. CDR3 region: CASSAVGENEPQARNVLTF. CDR3 nucleotide sequence: TGTGCCAGCAGTGCAGTCGGGGAAAATGAACCCCAAGCTAGAAACGTCCTGACTTTC. The gene calls are TRBV28 and TRBJ2-6; D perhaps matches TRBD2 (5 bases). Trimming removed 5 bases at V and 10 bases at J, with 30 bases between. The CDR3 consists of 19 residues. Germline lookup yields CDR1 MDHEN and CDR2 SYDVKM.

This clonotype was seen more than once but under ten times. The chain employs TRBV12-3 or TRBV12-4 and TRBJ2-5; TRBD2 might be the D (6 bases). Trimming pared 6 bases from V and 5 bases from J, leaving 13 bases between. The CDR3 sequence is 13 residues long. CDR3 residues: CASSASGVETQYF. The CDR3 DNA sequence: TGTGCCAGCAGCGCCTCGGGGGTGGAGACCCAGTACTTC.

CDR3 amino acids: CSAREPRGQGYTEAFF. CDR3 nucleotides: TGCAGTGCTAGAGAGCCCCGAGGACAGGGGTACACTGAAGCTTTCTTT. This sequence joins TRBV20-1 and TRBJ1-1; 9 bases agree with TRBD1. CDR1 is DFQATT, CDR2 SNEGSKA, per germline (reference sequence). This CDR3 has 16 amino acids. Trimming cost V 0 bases and J 3 bases; bases outside gene matches: 8.

This rearrangement joins TRBV20-1 to TRBJ2-7; 7 bases align to TRBD1. The germline gives CDR1 DFQATT, CDR2 SNEGSKA (reference sequence). CDR3 length: 14 residues. The junction had 4 bases not matched to a gene; V was cut back by 1 base and J by 1 base. CDR3 DNA: TGCAGTGCTAGAGTATGGGACAGTTCCTACGAGCAGTACTTC. As protein: CSARVWDSSYEQYF.

The chain recombines TRBV6-1 with TRBJ2-7, with TRBD2 matching 7 bases. Trimming at V came to 11 bases and at J to 3 bases, leaving 13 bases not matched to a gene. The CDR3 runs 14 residues. The germline gives CDR1 MNHNS, CDR2 SASEGT. Here the CDR3 DNA reads TGTGCCGCATCCAAGCGGGGAGTGTACTACGAGCAGTACTTC. Translation: CAASKRGVYYEQYF.

This clonotype has just a few counts. This chain connects TRBV5-6 to TRBJ2-7, with unresolved D. Trimming removed 2 bases at V and 6 bases at J, with 3 bases between. CDR1 SGHDT and CDR2 YYEEEE come from the germline V gene. The CDR3 loop spans 10 amino acids. The CDR3 is CASSFIEQYF. The CDR3 DNA is TGTGCCAGCAGCTTTATCGAGCAGTACTTC.

This clonotype has ten or more counts. This sequence joins TRBV6-5 and TRBJ1-2, with TRBD1 matching 7 bases. V gave up 2 bases and J gave up 4 bases; unmatched junction bases: 4. This CDR3 spans 14 amino acids. Germline CDR1 is MNHEY and CDR2 is SVGAGI. CDR3 region: CASSYRDSGYGYTF. CDR3 sequence (DNA): TGTGCCAGCAGTTACCGGGACAGCGGCTATGGCTACACCTTC.

The chain employs TRBV4-2 and TRBJ2-3; 8 bases line up with TRBD2. The germline CDR1 and CDR2 sequences are LGHNA and YNFKEQ. V lost 4 bases, J lost 2 bases, and 8 bases stayed unmatched. The CDR3 extends over 16 amino acids. The CDR3 reads CASSPRFSGDTDTQYF. CDR3 coding DNA: TGTGCCAGCAGCCCAAGATTTAGCGGGGACACAGATACGCAGTATTTT.

This clonotype occurred a few times. As DNA, the CDR3 is TGTGCCAGCAGCGTGGTGAGGGGGGTGGACTATGGCTACACCTTC. This codes for CASSVVRGVDYGYTF. This sequence joins TRBV9 and TRBJ1-2; D is possibly TRBD1 (6 bases). From germline, CDR1 is SGDLS and CDR2 YYNGEE. There are 15 residues in the CDR3. V was clipped by 2 bases and J by 3 bases, with 14 bases between them. Variable domain in full (rest from reference TRBV9 and TRBJ1-2): DSGVTQTPKHLITATGQRVTLRCSPRSGDLSVYWYQQSLDQGLQFLIQYYNGEERAKGNILERFSAQQFPDLHSELNLSSLELGDSALYFCASSVVRGVDYGYTFGSGTRLTVV.

This clonotype was seen more than once but under ten times. This chain links TRBV7-2 with TRBJ2-5; 10 bases are a match to TRBD2. The trim removed 2 bases at V and 7 bases at J, leaving 4 bases unmatched. The germline V gene has CDR1 SGHTA and CDR2 FQGNSA. The CDR3 is 14 residues long. Here the CDR3 DNA reads TGTGCCAGCAGCTTAACTAGCGGGACGGGGACCCAGTACTTC. Translation gives CASSLTSGTGTQYF.

The chain employs TRBV24-1 and TRBJ2-2; 10 bases line up with TRBD2. The CDR3 is 14 residues long. The ends lost 6 bases at V and 5 bases at J; junction bases unmatched: 2. The germline gives CDR1 KGHDR, CDR2 SFDVKD. The CDR3, as DNA: TGTGCCACCAGTACACTAGCGGGAACCGGGGAGCTGTTTTTT. Protein: CATSTLAGTGELFF.

This clonotype has just a few counts. The CDR3 sequence is CASSLDRYEKLFF. In DNA, the CDR3 is TGTGCCAGCAGCCTTGACAGATATGAAAAACTGTTTTTT. The V call is TRBV12-3 or TRBV12-4, the J call TRBJ1-4, with D perhaps matching TRBD1 (5 bases). CDR3 length equals 13 residues. V lost 6 bases and J lost 6, with 11 bases in between.

The gene calls are TRBV7-9 and TRBJ2-7; tentatively, D is TRBD2 (5 bases). In germline, CDR1 is SEHNR, CDR2 FQNEAQ (reference sequence). The ends were cut back, 0 bases at V and 3 bases at J, with 15 bases in the middle. The CDR3 runs to 16 residues. The CDR3 DNA reads TGTGCCAGCAGCTTAGCGCTTGGCCGGGAACTCTACGAGCAGTACTTC. As protein: CASSLALGRELYEQYF.

This clonotype turned up a few times. The rearrangement joins TRBV6-2 or TRBV6-3 to TRBJ2-7, with D possibly matching TRBD1 (6 bases). CDR1 is MNHEY and CDR2 is SVGEGT in the germline V gene. This CDR3 spans 15 amino acids. V was cut by 1 base and J by 3 bases, with 13 bases left in between. The CDR3 DNA reads TGTGCCAGCAGTTACTTGCTAGGACAGAGCTACGAGCAGTACTTC. Amino acid sequence: CASSYLLGQSYEQYF.

This clonotype was recorded at least ten times. The V call is TRBV29-1, the J call TRBJ2-7, with D tentatively TRBD1 (5 bases). Trimming left V 0 bases short and J 0 bases short, with 12 bases between. Germline V gene lookup returns CDR1 SQVTM and CDR2 ANQGSEA. The CDR3 is made up of 15 amino acids. CDR3 in DNA: TGCAGCGTTGAAGATCCCGACAGACCCTCCTACGAGCAGTACTTC. This translates into CSVEDPDRPSYEQYF.

This clonotype was seen more than once but under ten times. The chain recombines TRBV18 with TRBJ2-1; 7 bases match TRBD1. V lost 5 bases to trimming and J lost 2 bases; unmatched junction nucleotides: 6. This CDR3 spans 15 amino acids. The germline V gene encodes CDR1 KGHSH and CDR2 LQKENI. The CDR3 spells CASSSDRAPYNEQFF. The DNA of the CDR3 is TGTGCCAGCTCAAGCGACAGGGCCCCCTACAATGAGCAGTTCTTC. The whole variable domain, filled in from reference TRBV18 and TRBJ2-1, reads NAGVMQNPRHLVRRRGQEARLRCSPMKGHSHVYWYRQLPEEGLKFMVYLQKENIIDESGMPKERFSAEFPKEGPSILRIQQVVRGDSAAYFCASSSDRAPYNEQFFGPGTRLTVL.

This sequence joins TRBV7-3 and TRBJ2-1; 8 nucleotides align to TRBD2. Germline CDR1 SGHTA, CDR2 FQGTGA. CDR3 length: 16 residues. J was trimmed by 3 bases and V by 4 bases; bases with no gene match: 8. Here the CDR3 reads CASSSIGTRGYNEQFF. The CDR3 DNA follows: TGTGCCAGCAGCTCGATCGGGACTAGGGGCTACAATGAGCAGTTCTTC.

The gene calls are TRBV30 and TRBJ1-3; tentative D call: TRBD1 (6 bases). V was trimmed by 0 bases and J by 3 bases, leaving 6 bases between them. Germline V gene data show CDR1 as GTSNPN and CDR2 as SVGIG (reference sequence). The CDR3 has 13 amino acids. The CDR3 sequence: CAWSVGHGNTIYF. CDR3 nucleotides: TGTGCCTGGAGTGTGGGACATGGAAACACCATATATTTT.

This clonotype was picked up many times. The J gene is TRBJ2-1, the V gene TRBV24-1, with 9 bases identical to TRBD2. This CDR3 is built from 16 residues. Germline CDR1 is KGHDR and CDR2 is SFDVKD. V was clipped by 3 bases and J by 7 bases; unmatched bases: 9. The CDR3 coding sequence is TGTGCCACCAGTGATCGAATAGCGGGAGTGGGGAATGAGCAGTTCTTC. It encodes CATSDRIAGVGNEQFF.

This clonotype was observed a few times. This sequence joins TRBV29-1 and TRBJ2-2; 9 bases are shared with TRBD1. The ends lost 5 bases at V and 3 bases at J; junction bases unmatched: 4. The CDR3 has 14 amino acids. The germline CDR1 and CDR2 sequences are SQVTM and ANQGSEA. CDR3 nucleotide sequence: TGCAGCGTTACAGGGGGCCGGGACACCGGGGAGCTGTTTTTT. Amino acid sequence: CSVTGGRDTGELFF.

In its sample, this clonotype was seen many times. The V and J genes are TRBV29-1 and TRBJ2-1, with 7 bases aligning to TRBD2. Trimming cost V 4 bases and J 4 bases; bases outside gene matches: 7. The CDR3 consists of 14 residues. Germline loops: CDR1 SQVTM, CDR2 ANQGSEA. CDR3 coding DNA: TGCAGCGTTGTGTGGCGGGAGACTTACAATGAGCAGTTCTTC. Protein product: CSVVWRETYNEQFF.

This clonotype appeared a few times. This chain uses TRBV5-5 with TRBJ1-5; TRBD1 matches 10 bases. Losses at the gene ends were 5 bases for V and 4 bases for J; bases not matched to a gene: 6. The CDR3 runs 15 residues. The germline V gene encodes CDR1 SGHKS and CDR2 YYEKEE (reference sequence). The CDR3 here is CASSPGTGENQPQHF. CDR3 sequence (DNA): TGTGCCAGCAGTCCCGGGACAGGGGAGAATCAGCCCCAGCATTTT.

This clonotype was recorded a few times. This chain uses TRBV20-1 with TRBJ2-7; 7 bases agree with TRBD2. Losses at the gene ends were 2 bases for V and 5 bases for J; bases not matched to a gene: 9. This CDR3 is built from 14 residues. CDR1 is DFQATT and CDR2 is SNEGSKA in the germline V gene (reference sequence). The CDR3 protein is CSARRSGLVDEQYF. CDR3 DNA sequence: TGCAGTGCTAGACGCTCCGGACTAGTCGACGAGCAGTACTTC.

V is TRBV28 and J is TRBJ1-5, with D unresolved. The CDR3 consists of 12 residues. The V gene's germline CDR1 is MDHEN and CDR2 SYDVKM. V lost 5 bases and J lost 5, with 7 bases in between. CDR3 sequence: CASSLQYQPQHF. CDR3 nucleotides: TGTGCCAGCAGTCTGCAGTATCAGCCCCAGCATTTT.